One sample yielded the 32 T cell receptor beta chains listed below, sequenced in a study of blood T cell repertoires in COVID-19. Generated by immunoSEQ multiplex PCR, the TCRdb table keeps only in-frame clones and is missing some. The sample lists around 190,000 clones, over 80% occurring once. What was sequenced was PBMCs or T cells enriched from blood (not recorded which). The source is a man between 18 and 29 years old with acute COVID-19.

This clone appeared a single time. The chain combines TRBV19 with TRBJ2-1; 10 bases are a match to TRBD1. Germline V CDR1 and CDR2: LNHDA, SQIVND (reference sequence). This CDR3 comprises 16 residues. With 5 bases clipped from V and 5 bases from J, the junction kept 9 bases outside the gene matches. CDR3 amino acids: CASSSRPGQGHNEQFF. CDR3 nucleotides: TGTGCCAGTAGTTCTAGACCGGGACAGGGGCACAATGAGCAGTTCTTC.

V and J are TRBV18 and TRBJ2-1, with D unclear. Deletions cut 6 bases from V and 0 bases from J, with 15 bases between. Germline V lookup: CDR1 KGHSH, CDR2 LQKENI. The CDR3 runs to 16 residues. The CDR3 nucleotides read TGTGCCAGCTCCAGGTCCGTCATGAGCTCCTACAATGAGCAGTTCTTC. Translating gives CASSRSVMSSYNEQFF.

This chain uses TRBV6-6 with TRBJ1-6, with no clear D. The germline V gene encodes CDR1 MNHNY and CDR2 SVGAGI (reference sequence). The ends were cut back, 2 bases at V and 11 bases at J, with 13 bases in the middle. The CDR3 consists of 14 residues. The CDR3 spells CASSYDSGRPPLHF. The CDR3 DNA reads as TGTGCCAGCAGTTACGATAGCGGCCGCCCACCCCTCCACTTT.

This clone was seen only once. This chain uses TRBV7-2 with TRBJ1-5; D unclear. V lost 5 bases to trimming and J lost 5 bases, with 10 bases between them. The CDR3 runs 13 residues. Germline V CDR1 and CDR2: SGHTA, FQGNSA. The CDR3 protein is CASSPRTYQPQHF. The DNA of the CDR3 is TGTGCCAGCAGCCCGAGGACTTATCAGCCCCAGCATTTT. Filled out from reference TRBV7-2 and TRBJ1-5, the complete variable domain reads GAGVSQSPSNKVTEKGKDVELRCDPISGHTALYWYRQSLGQGLEFLIYFQGNSAPDKSGLPSDRFSAERTGGSVSTLTIQRTQQEDSAVYLCASSPRTYQPQHFGDGTRLSIL.

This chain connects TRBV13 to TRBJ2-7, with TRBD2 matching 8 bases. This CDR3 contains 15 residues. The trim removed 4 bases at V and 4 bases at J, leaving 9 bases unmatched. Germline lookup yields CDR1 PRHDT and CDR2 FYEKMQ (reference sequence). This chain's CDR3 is CASSSTGTRPYEQYF. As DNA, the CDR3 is TGTGCCAGCAGCTCGACCGGGACTAGACCGTACGAGCAGTACTTC.

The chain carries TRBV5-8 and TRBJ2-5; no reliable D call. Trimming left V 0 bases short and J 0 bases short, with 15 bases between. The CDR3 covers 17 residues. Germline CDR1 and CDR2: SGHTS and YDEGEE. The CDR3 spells CASSLDLAAWYQETQYF. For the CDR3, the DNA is TGTGCCAGCAGCTTGGACCTGGCAGCGTGGTACCAAGAGACCCAGTACTTC.

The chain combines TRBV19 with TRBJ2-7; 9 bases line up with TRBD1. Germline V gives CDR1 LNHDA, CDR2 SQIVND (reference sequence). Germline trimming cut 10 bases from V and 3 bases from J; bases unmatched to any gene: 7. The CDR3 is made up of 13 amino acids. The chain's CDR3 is CATRQGGNYEQYF. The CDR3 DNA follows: TGTGCCACACGACAGGGGGGCAACTACGAGCAGTACTTC.

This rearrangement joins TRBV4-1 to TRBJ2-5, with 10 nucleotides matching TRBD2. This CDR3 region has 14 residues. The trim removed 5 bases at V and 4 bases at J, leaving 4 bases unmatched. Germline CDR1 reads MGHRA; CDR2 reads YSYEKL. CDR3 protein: CASSARLAGETQYF. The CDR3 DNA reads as TGCGCCAGCAGCGCACGACTAGCGGGAGAGACCCAGTACTTC.

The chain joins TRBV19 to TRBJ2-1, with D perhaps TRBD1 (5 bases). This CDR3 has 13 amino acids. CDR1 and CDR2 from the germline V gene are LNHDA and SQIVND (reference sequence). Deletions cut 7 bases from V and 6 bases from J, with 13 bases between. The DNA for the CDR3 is TGTGCCAGTACCCCGGACACTGGCAATGAGCAGTTCTTC. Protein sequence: CASTPDTGNEQFF. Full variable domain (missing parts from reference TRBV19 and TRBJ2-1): DGGITQSPKYLFRKEGQNVTLSCEQNLNHDAMYWYRQDPGQGLRLIYYSQIVNDFQKGDIAEGYSVSREKKESFPLTVTSAQKNPTAFYLCASTPDTGNEQFFGPGTRLTVL.

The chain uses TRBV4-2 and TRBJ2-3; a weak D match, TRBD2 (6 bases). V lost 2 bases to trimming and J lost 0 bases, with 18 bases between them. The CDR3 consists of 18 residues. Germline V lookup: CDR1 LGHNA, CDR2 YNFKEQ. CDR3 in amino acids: CASSQYSSLAASTDTQYF. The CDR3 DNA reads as TGTGCCAGCAGCCAATACTCGTCCTTAGCGGCTAGCACAGATACGCAGTATTTT.

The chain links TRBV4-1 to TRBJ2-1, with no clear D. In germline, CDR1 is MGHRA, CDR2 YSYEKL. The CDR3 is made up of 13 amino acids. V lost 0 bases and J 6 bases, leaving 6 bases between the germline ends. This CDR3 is CASSQEETNEQFF. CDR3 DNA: TGCGCCAGCAGCCAAGAGGAGACCAATGAGCAGTTCTTC.

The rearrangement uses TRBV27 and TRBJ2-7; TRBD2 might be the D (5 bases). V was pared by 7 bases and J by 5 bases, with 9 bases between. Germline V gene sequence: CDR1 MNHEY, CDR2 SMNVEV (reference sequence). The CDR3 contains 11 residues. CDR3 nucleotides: TGTGCCAGCACCAACGGGAACGAGCAGTACTTC. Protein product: CASTNGNEQYF.

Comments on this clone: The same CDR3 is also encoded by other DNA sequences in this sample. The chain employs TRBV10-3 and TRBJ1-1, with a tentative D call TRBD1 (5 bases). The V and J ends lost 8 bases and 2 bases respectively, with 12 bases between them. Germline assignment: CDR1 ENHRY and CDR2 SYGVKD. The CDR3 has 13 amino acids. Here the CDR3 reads CAIADSSNTEAFF. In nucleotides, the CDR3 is TGTGCCATCGCCGACAGTAGTAACACTGAAGCTTTCTTT.

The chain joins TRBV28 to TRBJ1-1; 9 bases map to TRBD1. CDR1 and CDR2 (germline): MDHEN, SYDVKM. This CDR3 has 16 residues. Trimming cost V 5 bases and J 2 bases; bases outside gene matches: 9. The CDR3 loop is CASSTGGGIGNTEAFF. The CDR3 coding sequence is TGTGCCAGCAGTACAGGGGGCGGGATAGGTAACACTGAAGCTTTCTTT.

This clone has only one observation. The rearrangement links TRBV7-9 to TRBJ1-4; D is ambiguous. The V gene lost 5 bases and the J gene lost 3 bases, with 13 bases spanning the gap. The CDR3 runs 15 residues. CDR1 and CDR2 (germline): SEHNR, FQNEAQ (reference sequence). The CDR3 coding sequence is TGTGCCAGCAGCCAAGAAGCGGGATCTAATGAAAAACTGTTTTTT. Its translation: CASSQEAGSNEKLFF. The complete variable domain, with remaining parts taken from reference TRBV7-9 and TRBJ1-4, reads DTGVSQNPRHKITKRGQNVTFRCDPISEHNRLYWYRQTLGQGPEFLTYFQNEAQLEKSRLLSDRFSAERPKGSFSTLEIQRTEQGDSAMYLCASSQEAGSNEKLFFGSGTQLSVL.

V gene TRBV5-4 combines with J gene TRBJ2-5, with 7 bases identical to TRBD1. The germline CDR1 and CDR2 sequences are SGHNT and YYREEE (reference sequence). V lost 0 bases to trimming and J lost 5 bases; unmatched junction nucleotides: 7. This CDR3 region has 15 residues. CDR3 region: CASSLEQGDLETQYF. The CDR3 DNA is TGTGCCAGCAGCTTGGAGCAGGGGGACCTCGAGACCCAGTACTTC.

CDR3 DNA sequence: TGTGCCAGCAGCCCGGTCGGGGAAACCGGGGAGCTGTTTTTT. This gives the protein CASSPVGETGELFF. The chain combines TRBV6-5 with TRBJ2-2; TRBD2 is a possible D gene (5 bases). The CDR3 has 14 amino acids. Germline-derived CDR1 and CDR2 are MNHEY and SVGAGI. The V gene lost 6 bases and the J gene lost 5 bases, with 13 bases spanning the gap.

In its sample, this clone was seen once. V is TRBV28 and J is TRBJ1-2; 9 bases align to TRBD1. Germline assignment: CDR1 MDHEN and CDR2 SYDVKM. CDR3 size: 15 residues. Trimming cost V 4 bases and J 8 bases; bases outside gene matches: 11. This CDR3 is CASSSPGTGIGGYTF. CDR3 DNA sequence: TGTGCCAGCAGTTCACCCGGGACAGGGATTGGGGGCTACACCTTC.

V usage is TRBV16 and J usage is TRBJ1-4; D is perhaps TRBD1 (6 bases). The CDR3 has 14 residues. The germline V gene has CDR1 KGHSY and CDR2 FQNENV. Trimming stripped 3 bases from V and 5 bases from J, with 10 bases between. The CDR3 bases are TGTGCCAGCAGCCAGACGGACAGCAATGAAAAACTGTTTTTT. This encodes CASSQTDSNEKLFF.

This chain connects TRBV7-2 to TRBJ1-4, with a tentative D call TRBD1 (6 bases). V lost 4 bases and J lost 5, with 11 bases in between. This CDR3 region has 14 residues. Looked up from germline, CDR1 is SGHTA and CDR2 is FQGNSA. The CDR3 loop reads CASSSSGQNEKLFF. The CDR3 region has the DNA TGTGCCAGCAGCTCATCCGGACAGAATGAAAAACTGTTTTTT.

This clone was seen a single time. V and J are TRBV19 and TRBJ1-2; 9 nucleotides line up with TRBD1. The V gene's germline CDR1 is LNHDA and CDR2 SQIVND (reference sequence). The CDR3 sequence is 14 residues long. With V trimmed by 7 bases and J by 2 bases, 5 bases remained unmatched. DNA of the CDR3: TGTGCCAGTACAAGGACAGGGGTCAACTATGGCTACACCTTC. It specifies CASTRTGVNYGYTF.

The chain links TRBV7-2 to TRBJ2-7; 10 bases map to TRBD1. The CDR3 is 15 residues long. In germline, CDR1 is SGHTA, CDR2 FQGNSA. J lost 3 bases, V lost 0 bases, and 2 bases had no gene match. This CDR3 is CASSLAGTGVYEQYF. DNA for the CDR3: TGTGCCAGCAGCTTAGCCGGGACAGGGGTCTACGAGCAGTACTTC. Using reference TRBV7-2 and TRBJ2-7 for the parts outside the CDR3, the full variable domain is GAGVSQSPSNKVTEKGKDVELRCDPISGHTALYWYRQSLGQGLEFLIYFQGNSAPDKSGLPSDRFSAERTGGSVSTLTIQRTQQEDSAVYLCASSLAGTGVYEQYFGPGTRLTVT.

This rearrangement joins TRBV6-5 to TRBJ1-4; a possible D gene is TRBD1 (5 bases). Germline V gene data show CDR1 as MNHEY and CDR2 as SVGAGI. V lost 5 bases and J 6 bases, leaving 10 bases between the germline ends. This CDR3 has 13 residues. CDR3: CASSLWGDEKLFF. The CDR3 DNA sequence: TGTGCCAGCAGTCTGTGGGGGGATGAAAAACTGTTTTTT.

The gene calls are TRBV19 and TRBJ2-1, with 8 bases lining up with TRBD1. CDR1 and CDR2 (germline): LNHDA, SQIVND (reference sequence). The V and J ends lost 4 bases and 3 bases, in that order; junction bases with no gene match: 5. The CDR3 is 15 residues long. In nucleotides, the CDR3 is TGTGCCAGTAGTAACCTGGACAGGGACTACAATGAGCAGTTCTTC. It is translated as CASSNLDRDYNEQFF.

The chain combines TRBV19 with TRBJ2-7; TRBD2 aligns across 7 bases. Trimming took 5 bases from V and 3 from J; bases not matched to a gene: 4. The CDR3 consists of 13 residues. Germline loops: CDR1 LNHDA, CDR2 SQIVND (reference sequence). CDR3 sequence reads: CASSSGGGYEQYF. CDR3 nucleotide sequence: TGTGCCAGTAGTTCGGGAGGAGGCTACGAGCAGTACTTC.

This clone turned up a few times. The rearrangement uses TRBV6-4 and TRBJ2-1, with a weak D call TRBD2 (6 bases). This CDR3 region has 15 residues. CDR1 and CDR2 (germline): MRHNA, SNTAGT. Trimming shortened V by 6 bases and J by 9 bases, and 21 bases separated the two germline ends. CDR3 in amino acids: CASSPTVEGGGEQFF. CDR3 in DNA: TGTGCCAGCAGCCCGACGGTGGAGGGTGGGGGTGAGCAGTTCTTC.

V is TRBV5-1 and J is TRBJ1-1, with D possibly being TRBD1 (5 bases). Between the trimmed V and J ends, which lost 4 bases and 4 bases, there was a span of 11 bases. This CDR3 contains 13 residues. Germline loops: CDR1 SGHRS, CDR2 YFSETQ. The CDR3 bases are TGCGCCAGCAGCCCTGGGGGGGGCACTGAAGCTTTCTTT. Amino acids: CASSPGGGTEAFF. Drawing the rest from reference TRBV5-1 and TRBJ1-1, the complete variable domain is KAGVTQTPRYLIKTRGQQVTLSCSPISGHRSVSWYQQTPGQGLQFLFEYFSETQRNKGNFPGRFSGRQFSNSRSEMNVSTLELGDSALYLCASSPGGGTEAFFGQGTRLTVV.

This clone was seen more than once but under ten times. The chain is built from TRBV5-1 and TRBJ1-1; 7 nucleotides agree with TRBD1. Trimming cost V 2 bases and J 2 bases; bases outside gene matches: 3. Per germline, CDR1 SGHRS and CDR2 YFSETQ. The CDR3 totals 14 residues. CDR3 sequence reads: CASSLTGDNTEAFF. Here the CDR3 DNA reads TGCGCCAGCAGCTTAACAGGGGATAACACTGAAGCTTTCTTT.

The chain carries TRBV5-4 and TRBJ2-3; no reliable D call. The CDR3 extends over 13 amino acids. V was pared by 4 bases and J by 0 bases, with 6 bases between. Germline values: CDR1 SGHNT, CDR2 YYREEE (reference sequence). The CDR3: CASSMASTDTQYF. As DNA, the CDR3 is TGTGCCAGCAGCATGGCAAGCACAGATACGCAGTATTTT.

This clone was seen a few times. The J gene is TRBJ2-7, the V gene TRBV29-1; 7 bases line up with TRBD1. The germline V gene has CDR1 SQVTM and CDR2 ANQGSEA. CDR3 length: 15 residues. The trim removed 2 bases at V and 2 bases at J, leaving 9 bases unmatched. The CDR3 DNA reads TGCAGCGTTGAACTCCGACAGGGACAAACCTACGAGCAGTACTTC. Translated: CSVELRQGQTYEQYF.

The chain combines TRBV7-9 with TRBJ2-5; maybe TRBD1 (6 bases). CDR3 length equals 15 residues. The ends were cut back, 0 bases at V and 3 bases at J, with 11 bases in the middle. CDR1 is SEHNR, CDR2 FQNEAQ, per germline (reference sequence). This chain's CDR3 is CASSLAAAGEETQYF. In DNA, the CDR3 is TGTGCCAGCAGCTTAGCCGCAGCAGGGGAAGAGACCCAGTACTTC. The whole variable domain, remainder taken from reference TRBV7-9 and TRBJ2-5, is DTGVSQNPRHKITKRGQNVTFRCDPISEHNRLYWYRQTLGQGPEFLTYFQNEAQLEKSRLLSDRFSAERPKGSFSTLEIQRTEQGDSAMYLCASSLAAAGEETQYFGPGTRLLVL.

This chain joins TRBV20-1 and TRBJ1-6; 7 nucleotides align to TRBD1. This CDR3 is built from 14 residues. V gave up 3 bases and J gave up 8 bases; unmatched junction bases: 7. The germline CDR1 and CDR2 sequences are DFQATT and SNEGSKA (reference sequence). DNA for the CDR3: TGCAGTGCTAGTTCTGGGGACAGATATTCACCCCTCCACTTT. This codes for CSASSGDRYSPLHF.